One sample yielded the 20 T cell receptor beta chains listed below, sequenced in a study of T cell responses to AZD1222 COVID-19 vaccine. Clones were read by immunoSEQ multiplex PCR, and TCRdb kept only the in-frame ones, dropping some. Of 150,000 to 180,000 clones in the sample, more than 90% were seen once. The starting material was peripheral blood, obtained on day 0 of AZD1222 vaccination. These receptor sequences come from an adult in good health.

J is TRBJ1-5 and V is TRBV19; 8 bases agree with TRBD1. Germline V gives CDR1 LNHDA, CDR2 SQIVND (reference sequence). V dropped 6 bases and J dropped 7; count of bases not matched to a gene: 5. The CDR3 runs 13 residues. The CDR3 DNA reads as TGTGCCAGTAGCGTAACAGGGGGGCAGCCCCAGCATTTT. Its protein product is CASSVTGGQPQHF.

This clone was counted once. The rearrangement uses TRBV5-1 and TRBJ1-3, with D perhaps TRBD1 (6 bases). From germline, CDR1 is SGHRS and CDR2 YFSETQ. Trimming removed 4 bases at V and 0 bases at J, with 14 bases between. The CDR3 length is 16 residues. This CDR3 is CASSTGQFSSGNTIYF. The CDR3 DNA is TGCGCCAGCAGCACCGGACAGTTTAGCTCTGGAAACACCATATATTTT.

The gene calls are TRBV5-1 and TRBJ1-3; D not resolved. Trimming took 4 bases from V and 0 from J, leaving 8 bases between them. The CDR3 covers 14 residues. The germline CDR1 and CDR2 sequences are SGHRS and YFSETQ. The CDR3 bases are TGCGCCAGCAGCCAGGACGCCTCTGGAAACACCATATATTTT. Encoded protein: CASSQDASGNTIYF.

The chain carries TRBV24-1 and TRBJ1-4; TRBD1 agrees at 7 bases. V trimming: 5 bases; J trimming: 4 bases; junction bases outside the gene matches: 0. Germline lookup yields CDR1 KGHDR and CDR2 SFDVKD. This CDR3 has 13 amino acids. CDR3 sequence reads: CATSGDSNEKLFF. The CDR3 nucleotides are TGTGCCACCAGTGGGGACAGTAATGAAAAACTGTTTTTT.

V is TRBV7-9 and J is TRBJ1-1, with no clear D. This CDR3 is 12 amino acids long. Germline V CDR1 and CDR2: SEHNR, FQNEAQ (reference sequence). V was trimmed by 1 base and J by 11 bases, leaving 11 bases between them. For the CDR3, the DNA is TGTGCCAGCAGCTTAGAAGGCGTGGGGGCTTTCTTT. Translating it yields CASSLEGVGAFF.

This clone was detected only once. The chain couples TRBV29-1 to TRBJ1-2, with unresolved D. In germline, CDR1 is SQVTM, CDR2 ANQGSEA. The V and J ends lost 5 bases and 0 bases respectively, with 10 bases between them. The CDR3 length is 13 residues. The CDR3 loop is CSVPHTPNYGYTF. DNA for the CDR3: TGCAGCGTTCCGCACACACCTAACTATGGCTACACCTTC.

The chain is built from TRBV11-2 and TRBJ2-5; tentatively, D is TRBD1 (5 bases). The CDR3 runs to 14 residues. V lost 2 bases and J 6 bases, leaving 13 bases between the germline ends. The germline V gene has CDR1 SGHAT and CDR2 FQNNGV. In DNA form, the CDR3 reads TGTGCCAGCAGCTTAACGCAGGGTTCGCAGACCCAGTACTTC. Protein: CASSLTQGSQTQYF.

The sample holds one count of this clone. This chain links TRBV3-1 (or the pseudogene TRBV3-2) with TRBJ1-2; a weak D match, TRBD1 (5 bases). Looked up from germline, CDR1 is LGHDT and CDR2 is YNNKEL (reference sequence). V was clipped by 1 base and J by 7 bases, with 10 bases between them. The CDR3 is 13 residues long. The CDR3 spells CASSQAGRVGYTF. CDR3 sequence (DNA): TGTGCCAGCAGCCAAGCAGGGAGGGTTGGCTACACCTTC.

V usage is TRBV18 and J usage is TRBJ1-6; D perhaps matches TRBD1 (5 bases). The V gene's germline CDR1 is KGHSH and CDR2 LQKENI. V lost 2 bases and J lost 7, with 15 bases in between. The length of the CDR3 is 16 residues. The CDR3 here is CASSPAMGPLNSPLHF. Here the CDR3 DNA reads TGTGCCAGCTCACCAGCTATGGGACCTCTAAATTCACCCCTCCACTTT.

The J gene is TRBJ1-5, the V gene TRBV6-5; D gene uncertain. The CDR3 length is 14 residues. The V gene lost 2 bases and the J gene lost 6 bases, with 11 bases spanning the gap. The germline CDR1 and CDR2 sequences are MNHEY and SVGAGI. The CDR3 reads CASSYSEVSQPQHF. In nucleotides, the CDR3 is TGTGCCAGCAGTTACAGCGAGGTATCTCAGCCCCAGCATTTT.

The chain uses TRBV18 and TRBJ1-3, with D maybe TRBD1 (6 bases). The CDR3 length is 14 residues. The germline V gene encodes CDR1 KGHSH and CDR2 LQKENI. V was pared by 4 bases and J by 2 bases, with 9 bases between. CDR3 DNA: TGTGCCAGCTCACTCAGGGGCCCTGGAAACACCATATATTTT. This codes for CASSLRGPGNTIYF.

The rearrangement uses TRBV20-1 and TRBJ2-3; D ambiguous. The CDR3 is 11 amino acids. V lost 6 bases to trimming and J lost 6 bases, with 10 bases between them. Per the germline V gene, CDR1 is DFQATT and CDR2 is SNEGSKA (reference sequence). The CDR3 nucleotides are TGCAGTGCAGCCCTGGGGGATACGCAGTATTTT. The encoded protein is CSAALGDTQYF.

The rearrangement links TRBV15 to TRBJ1-5; TRBD1 might be the D (5 bases). Between the trimmed V and J ends, which lost 1 base and 3 bases, there was a span of 10 bases. Germline V gene lookup returns CDR1 LNHNV and CDR2 YYDKDF (reference sequence). The CDR3 contains 15 residues. CDR3 DNA sequence: TGTGCCACCAGCAGAGGACAGACTAACAATCAGCCCCAGCATTTT. Translated: CATSRGQTNNQPQHF.

The V call is TRBV6-6, the J call TRBJ1-1; TRBD1 aligns across 11 bases. J lost 5 bases, V lost 11 bases, and 4 bases had no gene match. Germline CDR1 MNHNY, CDR2 SVGAGI (reference sequence). The CDR3 consists of 12 residues. CDR3 DNA sequence: TGTGCCGGGGGGACAGGGGGTACTGAAGCTTTCTTT. Amino acid sequence: CAGGTGGTEAFF.

The genes are TRBV30 and TRBJ1-2, with D possibly TRBD1 on 5 matching bases. The CDR3 extends over 12 amino acids. The germline CDR1 and CDR2 sequences are GTSNPN and SVGIG (reference sequence). V was pared by 5 bases and J by 2 bases, with 9 bases between. CDR3 sequence (DNA): TGTGCCTGGGGGGGGGAGAACTATGGCTACACCTTC. Translating it yields CAWGGENYGYTF.

This chain links TRBV5-4 with TRBJ1-2; D remains unclear. The CDR3 has 12 amino acids. Trimming shortened V by 0 bases and J by 4 bases, and 4 bases separated the two germline ends. The V gene's germline CDR1 is SGHNT and CDR2 YYREEE (reference sequence). In DNA form, the CDR3 reads TGTGCCAGCAGCTTGGACCCCTATGGCTACACCTTC. Its translation is CASSLDPYGYTF.

The V call is TRBV27, the J call TRBJ1-3, with D unresolved. V was cut by 3 bases and J by 0 bases, with 9 bases left in between. Germline V lookup: CDR1 MNHEY, CDR2 SMNVEV (reference sequence). This CDR3 is built from 15 residues. CDR3 in DNA: TGTGCCAGCAGTTTCGGGCGGTCCTCTGGAAACACCATATATTTT. Encoded protein: CASSFGRSSGNTIYF.

The chain recombines TRBV9 with TRBJ2-3; 12 bases fit TRBD2. From germline, CDR1 is SGDLS and CDR2 YYNGEE. The CDR3 consists of 16 residues. With V trimmed by 3 bases and J by 8 bases, 10 bases remained unmatched. The CDR3 loop reads CASSAGLAGSTSTQYF. The CDR3, as DNA: TGTGCCAGCAGCGCCGGACTAGCGGGGAGTACAAGTACGCAGTATTTT. Full variable domain (rest looked up from reference TRBV9 and TRBJ2-3): DSGVTQTPKHLITATGQRVTLRCSPRSGDLSVYWYQQSLDQGLQFLIQYYNGEERAKGNILERFSAQQFPDLHSELNLSSLELGDSALYFCASSAGLAGSTSTQYFGPGTRLTVL.

The chain carries TRBV7-2 and TRBJ1-4, with D possibly TRBD1 on 6 matching bases. The V gene lost 1 base and the J gene lost 5 bases, with 11 bases spanning the gap. The germline V gene encodes CDR1 SGHTA and CDR2 FQGNSA. This CDR3 contains 15 residues. The chain's CDR3 is CASSLGDTFNEKLFF. CDR3 DNA sequence: TGTGCCAGCAGCTTAGGGGACACCTTCAATGAAAAACTGTTTTTT.

The rearrangement joins TRBV28 to TRBJ1-5; 10 nucleotides align to TRBD1. Trimming at V came to 4 bases and at J to 3 bases, leaving 3 bases not matched to a gene. The CDR3 covers 15 residues. Per the germline V gene, CDR1 is MDHEN and CDR2 is SYDVKM. The CDR3 nucleotides read TGTGCCAGCAGTTGGGGACAGGGGTTCAATCAGCCCCAGCATTTT. Translated, it gives CASSWGQGFNQPQHF.